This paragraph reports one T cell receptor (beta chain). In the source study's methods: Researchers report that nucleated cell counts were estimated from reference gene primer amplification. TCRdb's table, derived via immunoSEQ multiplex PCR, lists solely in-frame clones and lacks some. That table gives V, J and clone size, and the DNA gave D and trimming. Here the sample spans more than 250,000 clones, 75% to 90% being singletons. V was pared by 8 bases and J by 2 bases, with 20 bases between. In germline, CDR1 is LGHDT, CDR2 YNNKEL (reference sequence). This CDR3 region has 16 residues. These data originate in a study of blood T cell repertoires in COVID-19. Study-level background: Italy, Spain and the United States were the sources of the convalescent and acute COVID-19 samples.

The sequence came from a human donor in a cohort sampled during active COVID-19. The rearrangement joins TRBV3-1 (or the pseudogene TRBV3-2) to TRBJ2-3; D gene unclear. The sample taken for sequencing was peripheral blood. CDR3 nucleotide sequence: TGTGCCAGCTCCCCCGACGACAACCACCACACAGATACGCAGTATTTT. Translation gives CASSPDDNHHTDTQYF.